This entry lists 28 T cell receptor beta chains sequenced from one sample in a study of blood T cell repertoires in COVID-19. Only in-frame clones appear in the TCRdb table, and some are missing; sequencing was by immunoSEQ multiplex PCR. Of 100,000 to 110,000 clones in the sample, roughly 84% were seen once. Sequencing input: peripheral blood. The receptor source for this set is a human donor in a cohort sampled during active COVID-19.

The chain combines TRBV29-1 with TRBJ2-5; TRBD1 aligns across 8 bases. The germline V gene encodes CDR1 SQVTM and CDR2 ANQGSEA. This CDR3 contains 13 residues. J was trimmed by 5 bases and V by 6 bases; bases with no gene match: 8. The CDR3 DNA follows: TGCAGCGTAGGGACAGGAGGTGTGGAGACCCAGTACTTC. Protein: CSVGTGGVETQYF.

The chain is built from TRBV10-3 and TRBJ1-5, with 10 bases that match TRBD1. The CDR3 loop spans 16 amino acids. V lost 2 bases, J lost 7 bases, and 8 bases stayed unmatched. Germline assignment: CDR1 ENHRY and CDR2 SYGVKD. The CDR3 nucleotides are TGTGCCATCAGTGAGGGGACAGGGGAAGGTAACCAGCCCCAGCATTTT. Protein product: CAISEGTGEGNQPQHF.

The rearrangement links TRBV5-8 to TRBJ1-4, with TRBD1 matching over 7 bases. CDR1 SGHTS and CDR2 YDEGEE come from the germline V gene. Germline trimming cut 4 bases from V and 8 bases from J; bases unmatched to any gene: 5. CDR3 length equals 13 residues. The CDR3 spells CASSTTGVEKLFF. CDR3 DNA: TGTGCCAGCAGCACCACAGGGGTAGAAAAACTGTTTTTT. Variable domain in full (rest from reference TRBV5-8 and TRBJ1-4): EAGVTQSPTHLIKTRGQQATLRCSPISGHTSVYWYQQALGLGLQFLLWYDEGEERNRGNFPPRFSGRQFPNYSSELNVNALELEDSALYLCASSTTGVEKLFFGSGTQLSVL.

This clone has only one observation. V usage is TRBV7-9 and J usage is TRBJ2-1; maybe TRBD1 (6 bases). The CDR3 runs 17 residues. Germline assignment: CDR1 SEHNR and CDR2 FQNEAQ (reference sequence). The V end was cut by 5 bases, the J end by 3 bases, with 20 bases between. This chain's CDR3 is CASSTTLQGFHYNEQFF. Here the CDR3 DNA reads TGTGCCAGCAGCACCACGTTACAGGGTTTTCACTACAATGAGCAGTTCTTC. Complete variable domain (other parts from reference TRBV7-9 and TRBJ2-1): DTGVSQNPRHKITKRGQNVTFRCDPISEHNRLYWYRQTLGQGPEFLTYFQNEAQLEKSRLLSDRFSAERPKGSFSTLEIQRTEQGDSAMYLCASSTTLQGFHYNEQFFGPGTRLTVL.

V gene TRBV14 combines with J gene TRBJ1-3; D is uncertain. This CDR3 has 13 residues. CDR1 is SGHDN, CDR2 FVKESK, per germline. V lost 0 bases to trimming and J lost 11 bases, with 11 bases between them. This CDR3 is CASSQDFRRAIYF. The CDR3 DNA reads TGTGCCAGCAGCCAAGATTTTCGGCGGGCCATATATTTT.

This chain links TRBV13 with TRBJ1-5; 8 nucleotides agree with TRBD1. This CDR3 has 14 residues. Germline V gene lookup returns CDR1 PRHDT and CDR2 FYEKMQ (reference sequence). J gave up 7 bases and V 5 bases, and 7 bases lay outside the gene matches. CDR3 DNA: TGTGCCAGCAGCAAGCAGGGGGCGGGGCAGCCCCAGCATTTT. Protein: CASSKQGAGQPQHF.

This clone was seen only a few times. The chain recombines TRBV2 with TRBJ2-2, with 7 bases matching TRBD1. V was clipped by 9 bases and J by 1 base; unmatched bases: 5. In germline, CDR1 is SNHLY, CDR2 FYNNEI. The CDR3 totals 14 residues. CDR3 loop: CASRGQLNTGELFF. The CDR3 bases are TGTGCCAGTAGGGGACAGTTGAACACCGGGGAGCTGTTTTTT.

The CDR3 loop is CATSRYGRTEAFF. The CDR3 DNA reads TGTGCCACCAGCAGGTACGGGAGGACTGAAGCTTTCTTT. The V and J genes are TRBV15 and TRBJ1-1; no reliable D call. The CDR3 covers 13 residues. The germline V and J ends were trimmed by 3 bases and 5 bases, with 10 bases remaining between them. CDR1 is LNHNV and CDR2 is YYDKDF in the germline V gene (reference sequence).

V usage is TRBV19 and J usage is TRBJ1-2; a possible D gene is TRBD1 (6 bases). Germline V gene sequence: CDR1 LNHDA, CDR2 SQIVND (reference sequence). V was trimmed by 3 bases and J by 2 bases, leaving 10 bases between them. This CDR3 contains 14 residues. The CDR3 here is CASSIRQANYGYTF. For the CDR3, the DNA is TGTGCCAGTAGTATTCGACAGGCCAACTATGGCTACACCTTC.

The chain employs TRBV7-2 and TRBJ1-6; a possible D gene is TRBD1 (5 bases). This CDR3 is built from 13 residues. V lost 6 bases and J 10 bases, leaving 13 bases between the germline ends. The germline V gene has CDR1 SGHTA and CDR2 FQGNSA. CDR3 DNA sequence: TGTGCCAGCAGACTCGGAAGGGGCTCACCCCTCCACTTT. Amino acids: CASRLGRGSPLHF.

The CDR3 region has the DNA TGTGCCACCGCAGACTACCTCTCCTACAATGAGCAGTTCTTC. Amino acids: CATADYLSYNEQFF. The rearrangement joins TRBV19 to TRBJ2-1, with D possibly TRBD2 on 5 matching bases. Trimming took 10 bases from V and 0 from J, leaving 13 bases between them. The CDR3 has 14 residues. The germline V gene has CDR1 LNHDA and CDR2 SQIVND (reference sequence).

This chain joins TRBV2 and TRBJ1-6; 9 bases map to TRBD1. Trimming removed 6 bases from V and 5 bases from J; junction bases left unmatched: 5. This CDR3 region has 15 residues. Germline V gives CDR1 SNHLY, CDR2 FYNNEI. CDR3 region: CASSQTGGNNSPLHF. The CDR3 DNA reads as TGTGCCAGCAGCCAGACAGGGGGGAATAATTCACCCCTCCACTTT.

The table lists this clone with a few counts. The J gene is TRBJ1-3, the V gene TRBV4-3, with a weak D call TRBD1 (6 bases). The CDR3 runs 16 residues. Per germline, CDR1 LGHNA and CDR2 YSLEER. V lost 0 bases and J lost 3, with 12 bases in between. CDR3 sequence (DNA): TGCGCCAGCAGCCAAGATCTGGGGGGGCTTGGAAACACCATATATTTT. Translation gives CASSQDLGGLGNTIYF.

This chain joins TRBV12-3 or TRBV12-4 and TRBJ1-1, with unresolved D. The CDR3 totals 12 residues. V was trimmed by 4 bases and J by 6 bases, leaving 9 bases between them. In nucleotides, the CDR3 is TGTGCCAGCAGTTCTAGTTGGGCTGAAGCTTTCTTT. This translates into CASSSSWAEAFF.

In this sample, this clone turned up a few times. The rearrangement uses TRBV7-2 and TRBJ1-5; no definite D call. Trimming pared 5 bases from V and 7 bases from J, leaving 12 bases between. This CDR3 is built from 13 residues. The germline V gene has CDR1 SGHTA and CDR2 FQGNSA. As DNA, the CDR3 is TGTGCCAGCAGCATAAGACAAGACCAGCCCCAGCATTTT. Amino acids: CASSIRQDQPQHF.

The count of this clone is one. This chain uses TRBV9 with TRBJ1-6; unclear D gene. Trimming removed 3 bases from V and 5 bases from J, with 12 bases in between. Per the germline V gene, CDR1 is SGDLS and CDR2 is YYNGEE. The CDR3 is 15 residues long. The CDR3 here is CASSEWAANNSPLHF. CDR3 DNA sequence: TGTGCCAGCAGCGAGTGGGCCGCGAATAATTCACCCCTCCACTTT.

In DNA, the CDR3 is TGTGCCAGCTCACCGGGGACAGAGGACTACGAGCAGTACTTC. As protein: CASSPGTEDYEQYF. The J gene is TRBJ2-7, the V gene TRBV18, with 7 bases matching TRBD1. This CDR3 is built from 14 residues. Germline values: CDR1 KGHSH, CDR2 LQKENI. V lost 3 bases and J lost 3; bases outside the gene matches: 5.

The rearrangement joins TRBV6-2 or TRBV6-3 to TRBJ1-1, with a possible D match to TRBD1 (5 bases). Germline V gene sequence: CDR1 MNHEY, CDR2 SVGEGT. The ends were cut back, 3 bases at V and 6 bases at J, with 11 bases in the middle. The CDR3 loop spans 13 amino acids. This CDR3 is CASSYGASSEAFF. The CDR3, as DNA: TGTGCCAGCAGTTATGGGGCAAGCTCTGAAGCTTTCTTT.

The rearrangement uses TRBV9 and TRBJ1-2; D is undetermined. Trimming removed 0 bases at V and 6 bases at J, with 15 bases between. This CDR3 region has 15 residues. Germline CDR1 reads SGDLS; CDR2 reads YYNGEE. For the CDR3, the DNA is TGTGCCAGCAGCGTAGGACTACCCAGAGTAGATGGCTACACCTTC. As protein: CASSVGLPRVDGYTF.

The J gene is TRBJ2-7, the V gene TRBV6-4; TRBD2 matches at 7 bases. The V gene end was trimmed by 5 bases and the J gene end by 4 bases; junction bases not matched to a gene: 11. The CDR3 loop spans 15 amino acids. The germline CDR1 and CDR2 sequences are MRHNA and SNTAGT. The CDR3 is CASSPDGGRGYEQYF. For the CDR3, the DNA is TGTGCCAGCAGTCCCGACGGGGGGAGAGGGTACGAGCAGTACTTC.

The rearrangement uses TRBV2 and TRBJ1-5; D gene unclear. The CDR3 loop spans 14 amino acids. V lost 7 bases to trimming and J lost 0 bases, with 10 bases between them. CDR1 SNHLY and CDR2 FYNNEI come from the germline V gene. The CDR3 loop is CASTVYSSNQPQHF. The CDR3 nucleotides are TGTGCCAGCACGGTCTATAGTAGCAATCAGCCCCAGCATTTT.

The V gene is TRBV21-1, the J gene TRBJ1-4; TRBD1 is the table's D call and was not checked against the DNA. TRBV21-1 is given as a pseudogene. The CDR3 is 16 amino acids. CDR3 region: CASSSVPGQGREKLFF. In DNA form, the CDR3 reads TGTGCCAGCAGCAGTGTTCCGGGACAGGGACGGGAAAAACTGTTTTTT.

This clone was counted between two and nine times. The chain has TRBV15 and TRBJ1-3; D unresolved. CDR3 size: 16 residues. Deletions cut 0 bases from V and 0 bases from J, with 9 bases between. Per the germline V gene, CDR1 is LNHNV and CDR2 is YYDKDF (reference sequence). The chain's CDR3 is CATSRDYYSSGNTIYF. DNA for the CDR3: TGTGCCACCAGCAGAGATTATTACAGCTCTGGAAACACCATATATTTT.

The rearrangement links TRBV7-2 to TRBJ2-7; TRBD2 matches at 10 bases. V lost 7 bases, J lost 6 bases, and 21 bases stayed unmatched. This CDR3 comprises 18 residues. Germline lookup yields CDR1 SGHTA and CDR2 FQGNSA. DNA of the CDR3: TGTGCCAGCATGAAGGGGCTGTCCCTAGCGGGGGCCCTCCCCGAGCAGTACTTC. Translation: CASMKGLSLAGALPEQYF.

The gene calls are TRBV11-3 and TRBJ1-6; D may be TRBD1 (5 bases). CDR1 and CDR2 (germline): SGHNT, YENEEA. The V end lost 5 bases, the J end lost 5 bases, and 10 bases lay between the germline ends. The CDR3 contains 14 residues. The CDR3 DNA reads TGTGCCAGCAGCCTCGGACAAGATAATTCACCCCTCCACTTT. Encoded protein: CASSLGQDNSPLHF.

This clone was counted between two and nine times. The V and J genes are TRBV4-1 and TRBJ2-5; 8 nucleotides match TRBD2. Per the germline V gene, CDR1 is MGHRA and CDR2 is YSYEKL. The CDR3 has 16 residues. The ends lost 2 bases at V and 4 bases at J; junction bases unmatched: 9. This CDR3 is CASSQSPAGALETQYF. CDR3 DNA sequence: TGCGCCAGCAGCCAATCCCCAGCGGGAGCTCTAGAGACCCAGTACTTC.

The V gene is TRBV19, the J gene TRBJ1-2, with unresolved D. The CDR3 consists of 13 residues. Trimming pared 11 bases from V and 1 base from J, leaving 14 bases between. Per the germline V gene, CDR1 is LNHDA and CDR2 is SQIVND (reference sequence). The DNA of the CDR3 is TGTGCCTCAACCGCCGCGTTTAACTATGGCTACACCTTC. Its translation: CASTAAFNYGYTF.

In DNA form, the CDR3 reads TGTGCCAGCTCACCACTGACAGGGACGGTAAACAATGAGCAGTTCTTC. Translation: CASSPLTGTVNNEQFF. The J gene is TRBJ2-1, the V gene TRBV18; the match to TRBD1 covers 7 bases. This CDR3 has 16 residues. The V segment lost 1 base and the J segment 5 bases; nucleotides outside the gene matches: 8. Germline loops: CDR1 KGHSH, CDR2 LQKENI.